This is a list of T cell receptor beta chains from one sample in a study of cytomegalovirus exposure and HLA in healthy donors. The protocol was immunoSEQ multiplex PCR, while the TCRdb copy is restricted to in-frame clones and leaves out a portion. The profile shows some 350,000 clones, about nine tenths of them singletons. The sequenced material came from PBMCs. These receptors originate from a woman aged 25 to 39 in good health and CMV-seropositive. Each CDR3 is given with its conserved first and last residue. A D gene is named only where the DNA matches it firmly. The listing skips clone size in some rows; elsewhere it reads once, few, many or a size class.

j_call | clone_size | v_call | d_call | cdr3_nt | cdr3_aa
TRBJ2-4 | once | TRBV2 | . | TGTGCCAGCAGGACAGAGATAGCCAAAAACATTCAGTACTTC | CASRTEIAKNIQYF
TRBJ2-7 | . | TRBV30 | . | TGTGCCTGGAGTGCAAACAGCCTACTGGGGAGAGAGCAGTACTTC | CAWSANSLLGREQYF
TRBJ1-2 | . | TRBV2 | TRBD1 | TGTGCCAGCTTCGGGACAGGGATGCCTCGCGGCTATGGCTACACCTTC | CASFGTGMPRGYGYTF
TRBJ2-7 | . | TRBV14 | . | TGTGCCAGCAGCCAAGAAGTGAGGTCAGCTCGTTTTAGCGAGCAGTACTTC | CASSQEVRSARFSEQYF
TRBJ2-1 | . | TRBV9 | TRBD2 | TGTGCCAGCAGCGTAGGACGGGGGGGCAACTACAATGAGCAGTTCTTC | CASSVGRGGNYNEQFF
TRBJ1-5 | . | TRBV4-1 | TRBD1 | TGCGCCAGCAGCCAAGACCCAGGGGGCGTTCAGCCCCAGCATTTT | CASSQDPGGVQPQHF
TRBJ1-6 | few | TRBV5-1 | . | TGCGCCAGCAGCTTGGCCGCGTCGGGGTCGGGGTCACCCCTCCACTTT | CASSLAASGSGSPLHF
TRBJ2-3 | . | TRBV4-1 | . | TGCGCCAGCAGCCAAGTTCCGTCAGATACGCAGTATTTT | CASSQVPSDTQYF
TRBJ1-5 | . | TRBV7-9 | . | TGTGCCAGCAGCTTAGGGGGAGTTCAGCCCCAGCATTTT | CASSLGGVQPQHF
TRBJ1-6 | . | TRBV30 | . | TGTGCCTGGAGTGTAGTTAAGGGGGGTGGGTCACCCCTCCACTTT | CAWSVVKGGGSPLHF
TRBJ2-7 | . | TRBV11-2 | . | TGTGCCAGCAGCGCGACCTTAGAGCAGTACTTC | CASSATLEQYF
TRBJ1-1 | . | TRBV18 | . | TGTGCCAGCTCACCAGCGGGGGGAACCACTGAAGCTTTCTTT | CASSPAGGTTEAFF
TRBJ2-3 | . | TRBV5-1 | . | TGCGCCAGCATCCCAGGTTCGGCGCAAGATACGCAGTATTTT | CASIPGSAQDTQYF
TRBJ1-5 | . | TRBV6-5 | . | TGTGCCAGCAGTTTAGGACAGCTGAATCAGCCCCAGCATTTT | CASSLGQLNQPQHF
TRBJ2-7 | . | TRBV30 | . | TGTGCCTGGAGTGCCCTTTACGAGCAGTACTTC | CAWSALYEQYF
TRBJ1-5 | . | TRBV9 | . | TGTGCCAGCAGCGTAGACGCAGGGTTGGAGCCCCAGCATTTT | CASSVDAGLEPQHF
TRBJ2-5 | . | TRBV5-4 | . | TGTGCCAGCAGCTTGCTCAGGGATCAAGAGACCCAGTACTTC | CASSLLRDQETQYF
TRBJ1-5 | . | TRBV30 | TRBD1 | TGTGCCTGGAGTCTACAGGGGATTTATAGCAATCAGCCCCAGCATTTT | CAWSLQGIYSNQPQHF
TRBJ2-1 | . | TRBV9 | TRBD2 | TGTGCCAGCACCCGATCGCGGTCTAGCGGGGAGCCCTACAATGAGCAGTTCTTC | CASTRSRSSGEPYNEQFF
TRBJ2-7 | . | TRBV6-1 | . | TGTGCCAGCAGTGTAGGAGGTGGGGGCTCCTACGAGCAGTACTTC | CASSVGGGGSYEQYF
TRBJ1-2 | . | TRBV4-3 | TRBD1 | TGCGCCAGCAGCCAAGATGTAGGGACAGGGGGTCAGAACAGCTACACCTTC | CASSQDVGTGGQNSYTF
TRBJ2-7 | . | TRBV15 | . | TGTGCCACCAGCAGAGGCTACGAGCAGTACTTC | CATSRGYEQYF
TRBJ1-2 | . | TRBV30 | . | TGTGCCTGGAGTGTTCGACAGGAGGGGCTCTATGGCTACACCTTC | CAWSVRQEGLYGYTF
TRBJ1-4 | few | TRBV19 | . | TGTGCCAGTAGTATAAGAGGGTGGAATGAAAAACTGTTTTTT | CASSIRGWNEKLFF
TRBJ2-7 | . | TRBV5-6 | . | TGTGCCAGCAGCTTACTTGGGGCTTCCAGCTACGAGCAGTACTTC | CASSLLGASSYEQYF
TRBJ1-5 | . | TRBV28 | . | TGTGCCAGCAGTGATAGAAGGCTCGGAGTGGGCAATCAGCCCCAGCATTTT | CASSDRRLGVGNQPQHF
TRBJ1-2 | . | TRBV4-1 | TRBD1 | TGCGCCAGCAGCCCCGCGACAGGGTCTAACTATGGCTACACCTTC | CASSPATGSNYGYTF
TRBJ1-5 | . | TRBV6-6 | TRBD1 | TGTGCCAGCAGCCAGGGGGTGGGACAGCCCCAGCATTTT | CASSQGVGQPQHF
TRBJ1-3 | . | TRBV19 | TRBD1 | TGTGCCAGTAGGGACAGGGGTGGAAACACCATATATTTT | CASRDRGGNTIYF
TRBJ1-1 | . | TRBV7-6 | . | TGTGCCAGCAGCCGTCTGGGCACTGAAGCTTTCTTT | CASSRLGTEAFF
TRBJ2-7 | . | TRBV20-1 | . | TGCAGTGCTAGACGGTCCTACGAGCAGTACTTC | CSARRSYEQYF
TRBJ1-1 | . | TRBV4-3 | . | TGCGCCAGCAGCCGGTATGCTGAGAACACTGAAGCTTTCTTT | CASSRYAENTEAFF
TRBJ2-2 | once | TRBV11-2 | TRBD2 | TGTGCCAGCAGCTCTCGTAGCGGGGGGGAAAACACCGGGGAGCTGTTTTTT | CASSSRSGGENTGELFF
TRBJ2-7 | . | TRBV10-3 | . | TGTGCCATCAGTGACAGGGAGACCTACGAGCAGTACTTC | CAISDRETYEQYF
TRBJ1-2 | . | TRBV11-2 | . | TGTGCCAGCAGCTTAGTTGTCGGGGGCGTGGATGGCTACACCTTC | CASSLVVGGVDGYTF
TRBJ2-7 | . | TRBV7-9 | TRBD1 | TGTGCCAGCAGCCCCGTGGACAGGGGAGGCTACGAGCAGTACTTC | CASSPVDRGGYEQYF
TRBJ1-1 | . | TRBV5-8 | TRBD1 | TGTGCCAGCAGCTCCCCGACCGGGACAGGGAACACTGAAGCTTTCTTT | CASSSPTGTGNTEAFF
TRBJ1-2 | . | TRBV29-1 | . | TGCAGCGTTGATGGGTACCCCCCCGGCTTC | CSVDGYPPGF
TRBJ2-7 | once | TRBV10-3 | . | TGTGCCATCATGGGAAGGGGGACCTACGAGCAGTACTTC | CAIMGRGTYEQYF
TRBJ1-1 | . | TRBV2 | . | TGTGCCAGCTTAAGACTTGGTTTTAACACTGAAGCTTTCTTT | CASLRLGFNTEAFF
TRBJ1-4 | . | TRBV4-2 | . | TGTGCCAGCAGCTCAGGGAACGGCGAAAAACTGTTTTTT | CASSSGNGEKLFF
TRBJ2-5 | . | TRBV2 | . | TGTGCCAGCAGTGAAGTTGCAGGAGAGACCCAGTACTTC | CASSEVAGETQYF
TRBJ2-1 | . | TRBV18 | TRBD2 | TGTGCCAGCTCACCGTCGACTAGCGGGGGTGTATTCTACAATGAGCAGTTCTTC | CASSPSTSGGVFYNEQFF
TRBJ2-5 | . | TRBV6-5 | TRBD1 | TGTGCCAGCAGTACCGGGACAGGGATGGGGGAGACCCAGTACTTC | CASSTGTGMGETQYF
TRBJ2-1 | . | TRBV28 | TRBD2 | TGTGCCAGCAGCCCCCCTCTTCTAGCGGGGGCAAGGGAGCAGTTCTTC | CASSPPLLAGAREQFF
TRBJ2-7 | few | TRBV10-3 | . | TGTGCCATCAGTGAGTCGGACGGGGTGGACGAGCAGTACTTC | CAISESDGVDEQYF
TRBJ2-6 | . | TRBV7-3 | . | TGTGCCAGCAGCCTCGGGGATACTGGGGCCAACGTCCTGACTTTC | CASSLGDTGANVLTF
TRBJ2-1 | . | TRBV7-2 | TRBD2 | TGTGCCAGCAGCGGACTAGCGGGAGTGGGGAATGAGCAGTTCTTC | CASSGLAGVGNEQFF
TRBJ2-1 | . | TRBV6-1 | . | TGTGCCAGCAGCGATACAGAATACAATGAGCAGTTCTTC | CASSDTEYNEQFF
TRBJ2-3 | . | TRBV9 | . | TGTGCCAGCAGCGTAGGAAGGGGGACGCGAGATACGCAGTATTTT | CASSVGRGTRDTQYF
TRBJ1-4 | . | TRBV7-6 | . | TGTGCCAGCAGCTCACAATTGGCAACTAATGAAAAACTGTTTTTT | CASSSQLATNEKLFF
TRBJ1-2 | . | TRBV28 | . | TGTGCCAGCAGGTCCGGGACTGTCGCTTATGGCTACACCTTC | CASRSGTVAYGYTF
TRBJ1-1 | . | TRBV19 | TRBD1 | TGTGCCAGTCGGACAGGCAGCATGAACACTGAAGCTTTCTTT | CASRTGSMNTEAFF
TRBJ2-1 | . | TRBV27 | TRBD1 | TGTGCCAGCAGTTTATTCAGGGACAGGTCATGGGGGGAGTTCTTC | CASSLFRDRSWGEFF